Shown below are 13 T cell receptor beta chains from a single sample sequenced in a study of blood T cell repertoires in COVID-19. Here immunoSEQ multiplex PCR was the method, and the copy in TCRdb shows in-frame clones only, minus some. The sample records approximately 78,000 clones, 70% to 90% being singletons. The sequencing sample was made of peripheral blood. The receptor set was obtained from a woman older than 75 with acute or convalescent COVID-19.

This chain connects TRBV5-1 to TRBJ2-5; D not certain. V lost 0 bases, J lost 1 base, and 7 bases lay in between. From germline, CDR1 is SGHRS and CDR2 YFSETQ. The CDR3 contains 14 residues. The CDR3 DNA follows: TGCGCCAGCAGCTTGGAACTACCCCAAGAGACCCAGTACTTC. This sequence encodes CASSLELPQETQYF.

This clone was observed once. The chain employs TRBV7-9 and TRBJ2-3; no reliable D call. Per germline, CDR1 SEHNR and CDR2 FQNEAQ (reference sequence). The CDR3 has 16 amino acids. Trimming removed 4 bases at V and 0 bases at J, with 14 bases between. The DNA for the CDR3 is TGTGCCAGCAGCTCCAGACTCCTATCAAGCACAGATACGCAGTATTTT. This sequence encodes CASSSRLLSSTDTQYF.

The chain employs TRBV12-3 or TRBV12-4 and TRBJ2-7; tentative D call: TRBD2 (5 bases). V was trimmed by 6 bases and J by 7 bases, leaving 13 bases between them. The CDR3 runs 12 residues. The CDR3 region has the DNA TGTGCCAGCAGCTTGGGCCGGAGGGAGCAGTACTTC. This codes for CASSLGRREQYF.

The chain couples TRBV6-1 to TRBJ2-1; D is unresolved. The V and J ends lost 3 bases and 10 bases respectively, with 10 bases between them. The germline CDR1 and CDR2 sequences are MNHNS and SASEGT. This CDR3 contains 12 residues. This chain's CDR3 is CASSEASREQFF. DNA for the CDR3: TGTGCCAGCAGTGAGGCGTCGAGGGAGCAGTTCTTC.

The sample holds one count of this clone. This sequence joins TRBV19 and TRBJ1-2; D gene ambiguous. The ends were cut back, 2 bases at V and 7 bases at J, with 14 bases in the middle. CDR1 LNHDA and CDR2 SQIVND come from the germline V gene (reference sequence). The CDR3 runs to 14 residues. CDR3 amino acids: CASSISPERGGYTF. CDR3 in DNA: TGTGCCAGTAGTATATCCCCCGAGCGAGGTGGCTACACCTTC.

The chain links TRBV6-6 to TRBJ2-7; TRBD1 agrees at 8 bases. This CDR3 is 14 amino acids long. V dropped 6 bases and J dropped 0; count of bases not matched to a gene: 4. Germline V gene lookup returns CDR1 MNHNY and CDR2 SVGAGI (reference sequence). The CDR3 DNA reads TGTGCCAGCAGGGGACAGGCCCGCTCCTACGAGCAGTACTTC. Translation: CASRGQARSYEQYF.

The chain is built from TRBV2 and TRBJ1-2, with unresolved D. Germline V gene sequence: CDR1 SNHLY, CDR2 FYNNEI. The CDR3 length is 12 residues. Trimming took off 1 base at V and 8 bases at J, with 8 bases between the two ends. This CDR3 reads CASSEGTVGYTF. DNA for the CDR3: TGTGCCAGCAGTGAAGGTACAGTAGGCTACACCTTC.

CDR3 residues: CASSVGGTGNEQYF. Here the CDR3 DNA reads TGTGCCAGCAGCGTAGGGGGGACAGGGAACGAGCAGTACTTC. The genes are TRBV9 and TRBJ2-7, with 9 bases matching TRBD1. Germline CDR1 and CDR2: SGDLS and YYNGEE. J gave up 5 bases and V 0 bases, and 3 bases lay outside the gene matches. The CDR3 contains 14 residues.

In DNA form, the CDR3 reads TGTGCCAGCAGCCAACTAGGGGAGGAGACTAGAGGGGAGCAGTTCTTC. This codes for CASSQLGEETRGEQFF. The rearrangement joins TRBV14 to TRBJ2-1; tentative D call: TRBD2 (6 bases). Trimming shortened V by 2 bases and J by 10 bases, and 21 bases separated the two germline ends. This CDR3 is 16 amino acids long. Per germline, CDR1 SGHDN and CDR2 FVKESK. The full variable domain, with the rest looked up from reference TRBV14 and TRBJ2-1, is EAGVTQFPSHSVIEKGQTVTLRCDPISGHDNLYWYRRVMGKEIKFLLHFVKESKQDESGMPNNRFLAERTGGTYSTLKVQPAELEDSGVYFCASSQLGEETRGEQFFGPGTRLTVL.

The sample holds a few counts of this clone. The genes are TRBV7-3 and TRBJ1-6; D is unclear. V was cut by 5 bases and J by 5 bases, with 4 bases left in between. The CDR3 sequence is 12 residues long. CDR1 is SGHTA, CDR2 FQGTGA, per germline. CDR3 DNA sequence: TGTGCCAGCAGCCGCGATAATTCACCCCTCCACTTT. Protein sequence: CASSRDNSPLHF. Together with reference TRBV7-3 and TRBJ1-6, the CDR3 gives the full variable domain: GAGVSQTPSNKVTEKGKYVELRCDPISGHTALYWYRQSLGQGPEFLIYFQGTGAADDSGLPNDRFFAVRPEGSVSTLKIQRTERGDSAVYLCASSRDNSPLHFGNGTRLTVT.

This chain uses TRBV5-5 with TRBJ2-1; 8 bases fit TRBD2. V shed 2 bases, J shed 6 bases, and the junction held 7 bases outside the gene matches. This CDR3 has 15 amino acids. Germline lookup yields CDR1 SGHKS and CDR2 YYEKEE (reference sequence). DNA of the CDR3: TGTGCCAGCAGCTTTGTAGCGGGGAGGGGCAATGAGCAGTTCTTC. It codes for CASSFVAGRGNEQFF.

The chain couples TRBV9 to TRBJ1-4; D is possibly TRBD1 (6 bases). Germline values: CDR1 SGDLS, CDR2 YYNGEE. Trimming took 0 bases from V and 7 from J, leaving 13 bases between them. This CDR3 is built from 15 residues. CDR3 nucleotides: TGTGCCAGCAGCGTAGACGGACAGCGGAGTGAAAAACTGTTTTTT. Protein: CASSVDGQRSEKLFF.

This chain uses TRBV29-1 with TRBJ1-1, with 7 bases fitting TRBD1. Germline lookup yields CDR1 SQVTM and CDR2 ANQGSEA. Losses at the gene ends were 0 bases for V and 10 bases for J; bases not matched to a gene: 11. The CDR3 covers 14 residues. The CDR3 DNA reads TGCAGCGTTGAAGATCGGCGACAGGGAGTTGCAGCTTTCTTT. Translating it yields CSVEDRRQGVAAFF.